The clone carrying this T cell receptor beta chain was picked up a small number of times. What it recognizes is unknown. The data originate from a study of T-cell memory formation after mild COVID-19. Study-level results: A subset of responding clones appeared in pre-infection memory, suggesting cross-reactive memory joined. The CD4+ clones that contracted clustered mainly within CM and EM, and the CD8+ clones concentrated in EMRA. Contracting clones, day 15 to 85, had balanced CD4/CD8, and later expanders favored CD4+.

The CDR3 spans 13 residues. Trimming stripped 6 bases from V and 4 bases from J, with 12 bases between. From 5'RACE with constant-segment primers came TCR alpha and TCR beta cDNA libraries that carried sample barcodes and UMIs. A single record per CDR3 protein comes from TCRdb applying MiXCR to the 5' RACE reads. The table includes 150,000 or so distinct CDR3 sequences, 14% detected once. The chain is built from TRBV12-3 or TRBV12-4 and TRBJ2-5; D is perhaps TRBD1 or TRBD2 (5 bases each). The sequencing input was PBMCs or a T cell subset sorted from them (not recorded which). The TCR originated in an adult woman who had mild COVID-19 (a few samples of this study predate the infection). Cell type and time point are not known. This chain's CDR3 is CASSPGAGETQYF. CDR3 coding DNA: TGTGCCAGCAGCCCCGGGGCCGGAGAGACCCAGTACTTC.